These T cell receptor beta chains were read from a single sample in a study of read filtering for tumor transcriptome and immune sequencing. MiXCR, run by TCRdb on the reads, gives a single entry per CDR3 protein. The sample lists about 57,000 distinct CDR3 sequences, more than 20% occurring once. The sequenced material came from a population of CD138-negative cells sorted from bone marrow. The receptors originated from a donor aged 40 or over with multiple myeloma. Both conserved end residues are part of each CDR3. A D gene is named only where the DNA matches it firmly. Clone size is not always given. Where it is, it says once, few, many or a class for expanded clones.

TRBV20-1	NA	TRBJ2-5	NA	CSATRTVGQETQYF	TGCAGTGCGACAAGGACAGTGGGGCAAGAGACCCAGTACTTC
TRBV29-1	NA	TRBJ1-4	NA	CSGRTNEKLFF	TGCAGCGGTAGAACCAATGAAAAACTGTTTTTT
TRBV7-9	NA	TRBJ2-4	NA	CASSLASGRAFLAKNIQYF	TGTGCCAGCAGCTTAGCGTCCGGCCGGGCTTTCCTAGCCAAAAACATTCAGTACTTC
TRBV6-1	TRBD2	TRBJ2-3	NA	CASSEMGSSGGPTDTQYF	TGTGCCAGCAGTGAAATGGGGTCTAGCGGGGGTCCCACAGATACGCAGTATTTT
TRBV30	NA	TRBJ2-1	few	CAWSLGYERFF	TGTGCCTGGAGCCTAGGCTATGAGCGGTTCTTC
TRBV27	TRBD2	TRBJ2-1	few	CASSFAGGPYEQFF	TGTGCCAGCAGTTTCGCGGGGGGGCCCTATGAGCAGTTCTTC
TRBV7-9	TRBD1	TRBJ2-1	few	CASSLAGQNEQFF	TGTGCCAGCAGCTTAGCGGGACAGAATGAGCAGTTCTTC
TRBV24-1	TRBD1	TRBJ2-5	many	CATSDLRQGGETQYF	TGTGCCACCAGTGATTTACGACAGGGCGGGGAGACCCAGTACTTC
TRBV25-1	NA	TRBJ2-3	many	CASSEGTKRGDTQYF	TGTGCCAGCAGTGAAGGAACAAAACGGGGAGATACGCAGTATTTT
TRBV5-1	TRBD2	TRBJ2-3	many	CASSLVLAGAGTDTQYF	TGCGCCAGCAGCTTGGTCCTTGCGGGAGCGGGAACAGATACGCAGTATTTT
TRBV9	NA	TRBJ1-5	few	CASPPSNQPQHF	TGTGCCAGCCCCCCCAGCAATCAGCCCCAGCATTTT
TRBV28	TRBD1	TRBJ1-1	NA	CAISVRDRWNTEAFF	TGTGCCATCAGTGTTCGGGACAGATGGAACACTGAAGCTTTCTTT
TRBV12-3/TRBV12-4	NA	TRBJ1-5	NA	CASSPLQGDQPQHF	TGTGCCAGCAGTCCCTTACAGGGTGACCAGCCCCAGCATTTT
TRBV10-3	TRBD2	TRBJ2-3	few	CAISESSRGLALRRDTQYF	TGTGCCATCAGTGAGTCGTCAAGAGGACTAGCTTTGAGACGGGATACGCAGTATTTT
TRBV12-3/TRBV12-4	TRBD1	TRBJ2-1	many	CASTARDRVGYNEQFF	TGTGCCAGCACCGCAAGGGACAGGGTGGGCTACAATGAGCAGTTCTTC
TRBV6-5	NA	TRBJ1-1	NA	CASSYYEGGYEAFF	TGTGCCAGCAGTTACTATGAGGGGGGGTATGAAGCTTTCTTT
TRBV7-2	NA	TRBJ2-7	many	CASSLGGQFYEQYF	TGTGCCAGCAGCTTGGGCGGGCAGTTCTACGAGCAGTACTTC
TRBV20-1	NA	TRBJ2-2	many	CSARRADTGELFF	TGCAGTGCTAGAAGGGCGGACACCGGGGAGCTGTTTTTT
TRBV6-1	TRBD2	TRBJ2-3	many	CASSEAGGGVTDTQYF	TGTGCCAGCAGTGAAGCCGGCGGGGGGGTCACAGATACGCAGTATTTT
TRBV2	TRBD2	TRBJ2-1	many	CASSELAGVFNEQFF	TGTGCCAGCAGTGAATTAGCGGGAGTTTTTAATGAGCAGTTCTTC
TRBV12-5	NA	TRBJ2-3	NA	CASGLRLASTDTQYF	TGTGCTAGTGGCCTGCGGCTAGCTAGCACAGATACGCAGTATTTT
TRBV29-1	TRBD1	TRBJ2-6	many	CSVGTGKDGANVLTF	TGCAGCGTTGGGACAGGGAAGGATGGGGCCAACGTCCTGACTTTC
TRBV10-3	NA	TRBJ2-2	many	CAISEYGGRNTGELFF	TGTGCCATCAGTGAGTACGGTGGTAGGAACACCGGGGAGCTGTTTTTT
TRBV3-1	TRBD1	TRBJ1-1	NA	CASSQSTGRTEAFF	TGTGCCAGCAGCCAATCGACAGGGCGAACTGAAGCTTTCTTT
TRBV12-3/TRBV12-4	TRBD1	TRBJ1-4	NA	CASRRQGAYGKLFF	TGTGCCAGCAGACGACAGGGGGCTTATGGAAAACTGTTTTTT
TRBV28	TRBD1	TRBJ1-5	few	CASGTGNDQPQHF	TGTGCCAGCGGGACAGGGAACGATCAGCCCCAGCATTTT
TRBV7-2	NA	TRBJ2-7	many	CASSTRRGYEQYF	TGTGCCAGCAGCACCCGAAGGGGTTATGAGCAGTACTTC
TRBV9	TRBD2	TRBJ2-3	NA	CASSDRTSGVTDTQYF	TGTGCCAGCAGCGACCGGACTAGCGGGGTCACAGATACGCAGTATTTT
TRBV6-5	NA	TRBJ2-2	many	CASSYLVTTGELFF	TGTGCCAGCAGTTACTTAGTAACAACCGGGGAGCTGTTTTTT
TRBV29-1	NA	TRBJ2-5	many	CSTIKDRRLNGETQYF	TGCAGCACCATAAAGGATCGACGGCTAAACGGCGAGACCCAGTACTTC
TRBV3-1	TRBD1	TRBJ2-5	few	CASRTGVETQYF	TGTGCCAGCAGAACAGGGGTGGAGACCCAGTACTTC
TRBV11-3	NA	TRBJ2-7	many	CASSLGTSYEQYF	TGTGCCAGCAGCTTAGGGACTTCCTACGAGCAGTACTTC
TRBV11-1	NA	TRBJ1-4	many	CASSVGKGPTNEKLFF	TGTGCCAGCAGCGTCGGAAAGGGACCAACTAATGAAAAACTGTTTTTT
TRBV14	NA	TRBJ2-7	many	CASSLRTDSEQYF	TGTGCCAGCAGCCTCCGGACAGATTCCGAGCAGTACTTC
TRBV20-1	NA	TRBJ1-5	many	CSAPAGAEAQPQHF	TGCAGTGCACCAGCCGGGGCCGAGGCGCAGCCCCAGCATTTT
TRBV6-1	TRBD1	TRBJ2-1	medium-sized	CASRMTGYGYNEQFF	TGTGCCAGCAGGATGACAGGGTACGGCTACAATGAGCAGTTCTTC
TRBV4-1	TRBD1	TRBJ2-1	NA	CASSQGPPGTGADNEQFF	TGCGCCAGCAGCCAAGGCCCACCCGGGACAGGGGCGGACAATGAGCAGTTCTTC
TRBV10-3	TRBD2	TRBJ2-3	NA	CAFSISGSQPSTDTQYF	TGTGCCTTCAGCATAAGCGGGAGCCAACCTAGCACAGATACGCAGTATTTT
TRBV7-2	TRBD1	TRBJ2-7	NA	CASSDRDRGTSYEQYF	TGTGCCAGCAGCGATCGGGACAGGGGTACCTCCTACGAGCAGTACTTC
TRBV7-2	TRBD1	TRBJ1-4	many	CASSSFRQGANEKLFF	TGTGCCAGCAGCTCCTTCCGACAGGGGGCAAACGAAAAACTGTTTTTT
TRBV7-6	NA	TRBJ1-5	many	CASSLAWGANQPQHF	TGTGCCAGCAGCTTAGCGTGGGGGGCCAATCAGCCCCAGCATTTT
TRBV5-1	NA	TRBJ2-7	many	CASSQAGAYEQYF	TGCGCCAGCAGTCAGGCAGGCGCCTACGAGCAGTACTTC
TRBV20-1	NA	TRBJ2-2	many	CSARGTLNTGELFF	TGCAGTGCTAGAGGGACACTGAACACCGGGGAGCTGTTTTTT
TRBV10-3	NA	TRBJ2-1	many	CAISDEKGQQFF	TGTGCCATCAGTGATGAGAAGGGGCAGCAGTTCTTC
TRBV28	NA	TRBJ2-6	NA	CASTGGAASGANVLTF	TGTGCCAGCACGGGTGGAGCAGCCTCTGGGGCCAACGTCCTGACTTTC
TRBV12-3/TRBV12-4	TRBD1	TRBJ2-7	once	CASSLVTGGLDEQYF	TGTGCCAGCAGTTTAGTTACAGGGGGCTTGGACGAGCAGTACTTC
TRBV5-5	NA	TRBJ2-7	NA	CASSRTPHEQYF	TGTGCCAGCAGCAGAACACCCCACGAGCAGTACTTC
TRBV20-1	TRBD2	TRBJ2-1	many	CSAREEREYYNEQFF	TGCAGTGCTAGAGAAGAGCGGGAGTACTACAATGAGCAGTTCTTC
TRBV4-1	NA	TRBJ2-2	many	CASSPQNTGELFF	TGTGCCAGCAGCCCACAGAACACCGGGGAGCTGTTTTTT
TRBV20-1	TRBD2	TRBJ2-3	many	CSAEAGGTDTQYF	TGCAGTGCCGAAGCGGGAGGCACAGATACGCAGTATTTT
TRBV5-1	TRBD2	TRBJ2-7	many	CASSIVAPGTSGHYEQYF	TGCGCCAGCAGTATCGTTGCCCCCGGGACTAGCGGACACTACGAGCAGTACTTC
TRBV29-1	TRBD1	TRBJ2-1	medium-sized	CSGDRDNEQFF	TGCAGCGGTGACAGGGACAATGAGCAGTTCTTC
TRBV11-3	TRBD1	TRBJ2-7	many	CASSLNSGTDYEQYF	TGTGCCAGCAGCTTAAATTCCGGGACAGACTACGAGCAGTACTTC
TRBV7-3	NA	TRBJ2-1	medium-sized	CASSLMEGDNEQFF	TGTGCCAGCAGCTTAATGGAAGGGGACAATGAGCAGTTCTTC
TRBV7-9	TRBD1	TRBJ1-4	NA	CASSSRITGEDEKLFF	TGTGCCAGCAGCTCTAGAATTACAGGGGAGGACGAAAAACTGTTTTTT
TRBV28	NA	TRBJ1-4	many	CASSTLSDGYNEKLFF	TGTGCCAGCTCAACCCTAAGCGACGGCTATAATGAAAAACTGTTTTTT
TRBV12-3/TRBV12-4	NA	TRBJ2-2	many	CASGESDTGELFF	TGTGCCAGTGGGGAAAGCGACACCGGGGAGCTGTTTTTT
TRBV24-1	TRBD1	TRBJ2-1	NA	CATSDPTQLTGSSCNEQLF	TGTGCCACCAGTGACCCCACCCAATTGACAGGGAGCTCCTGCAATGAGCAGCTCTTC
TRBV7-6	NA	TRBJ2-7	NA	CASSSPAVSYEQYF	TGTGCCAGCAGCTCCCCGGCGGTTTCCTACGAGCAGTACTTC
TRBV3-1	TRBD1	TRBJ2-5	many	CASSQTGTGGGETQYF	TGTGCCAGCAGCCAAACCGGGACAGGGGGGGGGGAGACCCAGTACTTC